Here is one T cell receptor beta chain with its context. What it recognizes is unknown. This CDR3 spans 12 amino acids. Germline CDR1 and CDR2: SGHKS and YYEKEE (reference sequence). The record originates from a study of blood T cells in healthy people across ages. The study, taken as a whole, reports: Naive and antigen-experienced cells could not be conclusively compared, given unsorted PBMCs. Not knowing donor CMV status may have confounded expanded clonotype changes.

Then a second PCR, running roughly 6 to 11 cycles, was carried out with a sample-barcoded 5' primer and a J-beta primer mix. TCRdb reprocessed the 5' RACE reads with MiXCR, giving one entry per CDR3 protein. The sample lists about 510,000 distinct CDR3 sequences; about 29% were seen once. The data also belong to a second study, concerning T cells of mothers and their children. From that second work: Over 8 million TCR beta CDR3 reads were obtained from each mother, and roughly 3 million from each child. Whether related or unrelated, pairs show similar shaping of TCR recombination output by thymic selection.

The rearrangement joins TRBV5-5 to TRBJ2-5, with a tentative D call TRBD1 (5 bases). The DNA end is a closer match to TRBJ2-7, so the J assignment may be wrong. Sequencing input: blood. This TCR came from a boy younger than 10 in good health. CDR3 nucleotides: TGTGCCAGCAGCAACCAGGGTTACGAGCAGTACTTC. This translates into CASSNQGYEQYF.